The 13 T cell receptor beta chains in this list originate from one sample, sequenced in a study of OX40 agonist ivuxolimab in advanced cancers. The method was immunoSEQ multiplex PCR; TCRdb's version includes in-frame clones alone and lacks a portion of them. In the table there are approximately 51,000 clones, over 75% of which are singletons. Sequenced here: CD4+ or CD8+ T cells sorted from blood, sampled in a trial of the OX40 agonist ivuxolimab. All receptors derive from an adult with an advanced solid tumor such as melanoma, head and neck, liver or kidney cancer.

Sample share makes this clone medium-sized. This chain links TRBV27 with TRBJ1-2; D uncertain. CDR3 length equals 14 residues. Trimming removed 5 bases from V and 6 bases from J, with 16 bases in between. Germline CDR1 MNHEY, CDR2 SMNVEV (reference sequence). The CDR3 protein is CASSPRASRDGYTF. The CDR3 DNA follows: TGTGCCAGCAGTCCAAGGGCCTCGAGGGATGGCTACACCTTC.

This clone was recorded only once. The chain combines TRBV21-1 with TRBJ2-7; TRBD2, the D gene given by the table, was not confirmed from the DNA. TRBV21-1 is given as a pseudogene. This CDR3 comprises 15 residues. The CDR3 protein is CASSKFRASDYEQYF. CDR3 nucleotides: TGTGCCAGCAGCAAATTCCGGGCTAGCGACTACGAGCAGTACTTC.

The rearrangement uses TRBV4-1 and TRBJ2-2, with 7 bases identical to TRBD2. The CDR3 loop spans 15 amino acids. Germline loops: CDR1 MGHRA, CDR2 YSYEKL. With V trimmed by 8 bases and J by 1 base, 7 bases remained unmatched. The CDR3 here is CASSVGLGNTGELFF. CDR3 coding DNA: TGCGCCAGCTCAGTAGGACTAGGGAACACCGGGGAGCTGTTTTTT.

The rearrangement uses TRBV9 and TRBJ1-2; no clear D. The V gene's germline CDR1 is SGDLS and CDR2 YYNGEE. The CDR3 covers 12 residues. Trimming pared 0 bases from V and 8 bases from J, leaving 8 bases between. The CDR3 here is CASSVENWGYTF. The CDR3 region has the DNA TGTGCCAGCAGCGTAGAAAACTGGGGCTACACCTTC.

V usage is TRBV4-2 and J usage is TRBJ2-5, with a weak D call TRBD1 (6 bases). This CDR3 contains 13 residues. Trimming pared 3 bases from V and 4 bases from J, leaving 9 bases between. Germline V gene sequence: CDR1 LGHNA, CDR2 YNFKEQ. CDR3 nucleotide sequence: TGTGCCAGCAGCCAGGACAGTCTAGAGACCCAGTACTTC. This gives the protein CASSQDSLETQYF.

The chain couples TRBV6-1 to TRBJ1-3; 9 positions agree with TRBD1. Trimming took 8 bases from V and 2 from J; bases not matched to a gene: 7. The CDR3 length is 15 residues. Per the germline V gene, CDR1 is MNHNS and CDR2 is SASEGT. This CDR3 reads CASGLTGGTGNTIYF. In nucleotides, the CDR3 is TGTGCCAGCGGTCTCACAGGGGGCACTGGAAACACCATATATTTT.

The gene calls are TRBV9 and TRBJ2-1; 12 positions agree with TRBD2. V was pared by 3 bases and J by 9 bases, with 10 bases of the junction left unmatched. This CDR3 has 16 amino acids. The germline V gene has CDR1 SGDLS and CDR2 YYNGEE. The CDR3 sequence: CASSETSGSVYGEQFF. CDR3 nucleotides: TGTGCCAGCAGCGAGACTAGCGGGAGCGTGTACGGTGAGCAGTTCTTC.

The chain combines TRBV7-2 with TRBJ2-1, with TRBD2 identical over 9 bases. The CDR3 totals 15 residues. V shed 5 bases and J 6 bases; nucleotides not matched to a gene: 8. The germline gives CDR1 SGHTA, CDR2 FQGNSA. The CDR3 here is CASSLTSGFANEQFF. The CDR3 nucleotides read TGTGCCAGCAGCCTCACTAGCGGGTTTGCCAATGAGCAGTTCTTC.

The chain links TRBV9 to TRBJ1-1, with D hard to call. The CDR3 has 13 residues. The germline gives CDR1 SGDLS, CDR2 YYNGEE. The germline V and J ends were trimmed by 1 base and 6 bases, with 10 bases remaining between them. Written as DNA, the CDR3 is TGTGCCAGCAGCGTAACCCCCCTATCTGAAGCTTTCTTT. Translating it yields CASSVTPLSEAFF.

This chain joins TRBV7-2 and TRBJ2-5, with D unresolved. This CDR3 is built from 13 residues. V gave up 5 bases and J gave up 5 bases, with 12 bases separating them. Germline V gene lookup returns CDR1 SGHTA and CDR2 FQGNSA. CDR3: CASSDYLGETQYF. CDR3 DNA: TGTGCCAGCAGCGATTATCTCGGGGAGACCCAGTACTTC.

V is TRBV2 and J is TRBJ2-7; TRBD2 agrees at 11 bases. This CDR3 contains 15 residues. Germline CDR1 is SNHLY and CDR2 is FYNNEI. Unmatched junction bases numbered 5, after V lost 6 bases and J lost 1 base. Here the CDR3 DNA reads TGTGCCAGCAGCGGACTAGCGGGCGTATCCTACGAGCAGTACTTC. It yields the protein CASSGLAGVSYEQYF.

This clone was recorded only once. CDR3 sequence reads: CASSFPGRENTEAFF. The CDR3 region has the DNA TGTGCCAGCAGTTTTCCCGGTAGGGAGAACACTGAAGCTTTCTTT. The chain joins TRBV28 to TRBJ1-1; no clear D gene. The V and J ends lost 3 bases and 1 base respectively, with 12 bases between them. The CDR3 is made up of 15 amino acids. Germline values: CDR1 MDHEN, CDR2 SYDVKM.

This clone was detected a few times. The V and J genes are TRBV27 and TRBJ2-2; D ambiguous. The ends were cut back, 4 bases at V and 4 bases at J, with 13 bases in the middle. Germline CDR1 is MNHEY and CDR2 is SMNVEV (reference sequence). The CDR3 spans 15 residues. CDR3 in DNA: TGTGCCAGCAGTTCGCTAGGAATTTTCACCGGGGAGCTGTTTTTT. Protein: CASSSLGIFTGELFF.